This entry lists 15 T cell receptor beta chains sequenced from one sample in a study of metastatic and nonmetastatic thyroid tumors. Treatment of any kind had been given to no patient before thyroid surgery. TCRdb reassembled clones from the PCR reads with MiXCR. The sample carries about 18,000 clones, about a fifth recorded once. The material sequenced was tumor tissue. All receptors come from a female donor with papillary thyroid cancer or a benign thyroid nodule (not recorded which). Some clones in this sample may be carry-over from other donors' samples.

This chain joins TRBV28 and TRBJ2-6; no reliable D call. The CDR3 spans 13 residues. V was pared by 8 bases and J by 0 bases, with 5 bases between. Germline CDR1 MDHEN, CDR2 SYDVKM. DNA of the CDR3: TGTGCCAGCTACGACTCTGGGGCCAACGTCCTGACTTTC. This codes for CASYDSGANVLTF.

In its sample, this clone was seen a few times. V is TRBV12-3 or TRBV12-4 and J is TRBJ1-1; 7 bases agree with TRBD1. J lost 6 bases, V lost 6 bases, and 7 bases had no gene match. CDR3 length: 13 amino acids. In nucleotides, the CDR3 is TGTGCCAGCAGCGTCAGGGGGTATGCTGAAGCTTTCTTT. This codes for CASSVRGYAEAFF.

The chain joins TRBV24-1 to TRBJ2-1; tentatively, D is TRBD1 (7 bases). Germline CDR1 reads KGHDR; CDR2 reads SFDVKD. CDR3 length: 16 amino acids. Trimming left V 4 bases short and J 7 bases short, with 19 bases between. As DNA, the CDR3 is TGTGCCACCAGTGAGGCCCAACTGTCAGGGGGGAATGAGCAGTTCTTC. This gives the protein CATSEAQLSGGNEQFF.

The chain combines TRBV6-1 with TRBJ2-5; D remains unclear. Trimming removed 7 bases at V and 5 bases at J, with 5 bases between. Germline V gene sequence: CDR1 MNHNS, CDR2 SASEGT. The CDR3 has 10 amino acids. The CDR3 coding sequence is TGTGCCAGCACCGACGAGACCCAGTACTTC. Translation gives CASTDETQYF.

There are many counts of this clone. The rearrangement joins TRBV6-2 or TRBV6-3 to TRBJ2-1; weak D call: TRBD2 (5 bases). The V gene's germline CDR1 is MNHEY and CDR2 SVGEGT. CDR3 length equals 15 residues. The V end lost 2 bases, the J end lost 11 bases, and 19 bases lay between the germline ends. This chain's CDR3 is CASSYGRSRTGKQFF. For the CDR3, the DNA is TGTGCCAGCAGTTACGGTAGGTCACGGACGGGAAAGCAGTTCTTC.

The chain has TRBV4-2 and TRBJ2-7; 8 bases are shared with TRBD1. Per the germline V gene, CDR1 is LGHNA and CDR2 is YNFKEQ. This CDR3 contains 15 residues. Unmatched junction bases numbered 3, after V lost 0 bases and J lost 2 bases. The CDR3 region has the DNA TGTGCCAGCAGCCAAGAACGGACAGGGACCTACGAGCAGTACTTC. Protein: CASSQERTGTYEQYF.

The sample holds many counts of this clone. One end of the junction does not line up with germline, which may come from a read error. CDR3 sequence (DNA): TGCGCCGGCAGCATGGACGGATCCTACGAGCAGTACTTC. Translating it yields CAGSMDGSYEQYF. The chain carries TRBV5-1 and TRBJ2-7; D call uncertain. Germline CDR1 is SGHRS and CDR2 is YFSETQ. The CDR3 has 13 residues.

Only a few counts were recorded for this clone. This may stem from a read error, because a much larger clone lies one nucleotide away. This sequence joins TRBV10-3 and TRBJ1-2; possible D gene TRBD1, 6 bases. Between the trimmed V and J ends, which lost 3 bases and 0 bases, there was a span of 14 bases. There are 16 residues in the CDR3. Germline V gene lookup returns CDR1 ENHRY and CDR2 SYGVKD. CDR3 nucleotide sequence: TGTGCCATCAGTGAATATGGACAGCACTCTAACTATGGCTACACCTTC. This codes for CAISEYGQHSNYGYTF.

This clone has at least ten counts. This chain connects TRBV19 to TRBJ1-1; D unclear. Trimming took off 4 bases at V and 1 base at J, with 16 bases between the two ends. Germline CDR1 reads LNHDA; CDR2 reads SQIVND (reference sequence). The CDR3 has 16 amino acids. The CDR3 protein is CASSRGFVAQNTEAFF. DNA of the CDR3: TGTGCCAGTAGTAGAGGGTTCGTTGCCCAGAACACTGAAGCTTTCTTT.

The rearrangement uses TRBV30 and TRBJ2-2, with D tentatively TRBD2 (5 bases). Germline CDR1 is GTSNPN and CDR2 is SVGIG (reference sequence). This CDR3 has 15 amino acids. The V and J ends lost 4 bases and 3 bases respectively, with 15 bases between them. The DNA for the CDR3 is TGTGCCTGGAAGGTCGGGGAGCGCGACACCGGGGAGCTGTTTTTT. Protein: CAWKVGERDTGELFF.

This clone was detected many times. The CDR3, as DNA: TGCAGCGTAAGAGGGAGGGCCGTCAATGAGCAGTTCTTC. Protein product: CSVRGRAVNEQFF. The chain recombines TRBV29-1 with TRBJ2-1, with 7 positions matching TRBD2. From germline, CDR1 is SQVTM and CDR2 ANQGSEA. Germline trimming cut 6 bases from V and 6 bases from J; bases unmatched to any gene: 8. This CDR3 spans 13 amino acids.

This clone was recorded at least ten times. Within the sample, other DNA sequences also encode this same CDR3. J is TRBJ1-1 and V is TRBV10-3, with D possibly being TRBD1 (6 bases). Trimming stripped 1 base from V and 1 base from J, with 13 bases between. Germline V gives CDR1 ENHRY, CDR2 SYGVKD. The CDR3 is made up of 16 amino acids. CDR3 coding DNA: TGTGCCATCAGTGAGTTCTATGGGACACCGAACACTGAAGCTTTCTTT. Translating it yields CAISEFYGTPNTEAFF.

This clone was observed at least ten times. The same CDR3 can be traced to other DNA sequences in this sample. The chain couples TRBV9 to TRBJ2-2; D gene ambiguous. The CDR3 consists of 13 residues. Germline-derived CDR1 and CDR2 are SGDLS and YYNGEE. Deletions cut 0 bases from V and 5 bases from J, with 5 bases between. CDR3 region: CASSVDLTGELFF. CDR3 coding DNA: TGTGCCAGCAGCGTAGATTTGACCGGGGAGCTGTTTTTT.

This clone was seen only a few times. This chain connects TRBV7-2 to TRBJ1-2, with unresolved D. Trimming took 5 bases from V and 5 from J, leaving 6 bases between them. This CDR3 is 11 amino acids long. The V gene's germline CDR1 is SGHTA and CDR2 FQGNSA. CDR3 sequence reads: CASSVMYGYTF. The CDR3 DNA reads as TGTGCCAGCAGCGTCATGTATGGCTACACCTTC.

This clone appeared many times. V is TRBV20-1 and J is TRBJ2-1, with 13 bases that match TRBD2. This CDR3 region has 14 residues. Germline trimming cut 6 bases from V and 7 bases from J; bases unmatched to any gene: 6. The germline V gene has CDR1 DFQATT and CDR2 SNEGSKA (reference sequence). CDR3 coding DNA: TGCAGTGCCTGGACTAGCGGGAGAACAAATGAGCAGTTCTTC. Translating it yields CSAWTSGRTNEQFF.